These 8 T cell receptor beta chains originate from one sample sequenced in a study of OX40 agonist ivuxolimab in advanced cancers. Sequenced by immunoSEQ multiplex PCR; TCRdb stores in-frame clones only, minus some. This table has more than 25,000 clones, about 90% appearing once. This specimen was CD4+ or CD8+ T cells sorted from blood, taken in a trial of the OX40 agonist ivuxolimab. These receptors were taken from an adult with an advanced solid tumor such as melanoma, head and neck, liver or kidney cancer.

The CDR3 region is CASSYSGQGIGNEQFF. The CDR3 region has the DNA TGTGCCAGCAGTTACTCTGGGCAGGGGATCGGGAATGAGCAGTTCTTC. This chain uses TRBV6-6 with TRBJ2-1; tentative D call: TRBD1 (6 bases). V lost 0 bases, J lost 7 bases, and 16 bases lay in between. The V gene's germline CDR1 is MNHNY and CDR2 SVGAGI (reference sequence). This CDR3 is built from 16 residues.

This rearrangement joins TRBV5-4 to TRBJ1-2; tentative D call: TRBD1 (6 bases). V lost 3 bases, J lost 3 bases, and 12 bases lay in between. CDR1 SGHNT and CDR2 YYREEE come from the germline V gene (reference sequence). CDR3 length equals 14 residues. Written as DNA, the CDR3 is TGTGCCAGCAGCTATTCTGGACAGTACTATGGCTACACCTTC. Protein: CASSYSGQYYGYTF. The full variable domain, rest sourced from reference TRBV5-4 and TRBJ1-2, is ETGVTQSPTHLIKTRGQQVTLRCSSQSGHNTVSWYQQALGQGPQFIFQYYREEENGRGNFPPRFSGLQFPNYSSELNVNALELDDSALYLCASSYSGQYYGYTFGSGTRLTVV.

This chain links TRBV7-6 with TRBJ2-1; 9 bases agree with TRBD1. This CDR3 region has 15 residues. The germline V gene encodes CDR1 SGHVS and CDR2 FNYEAQ. The ends lost 7 bases at V and 7 bases at J; junction bases unmatched: 11. This CDR3 reads CASTKNRGQGNEQFF. CDR3 bases: TGTGCCAGCACCAAAAACAGGGGGCAGGGAAATGAGCAGTTCTTC.

This rearrangement joins TRBV2 to TRBJ2-5, with D unresolved. CDR3 length: 14 amino acids. Looked up from germline, CDR1 is SNHLY and CDR2 is FYNNEI. V dropped 4 bases and J dropped 5 bases, with 14 bases sitting between them. The CDR3 region is CASSVPPAWETQYF. For the CDR3, the DNA is TGTGCCAGCAGTGTACCCCCGGCCTGGGAGACCCAGTACTTC.

The chain recombines TRBV19 with TRBJ1-1, with 7 nucleotides matching TRBD1. Germline CDR1 is LNHDA and CDR2 is SQIVND (reference sequence). This CDR3 contains 14 residues. V lost 5 bases, J lost 4 bases, and 7 bases stayed unmatched. The CDR3 DNA follows: TGTGCCAGTAGTTCAGGGGGGAGGAGCACTGAAGCTTTCTTT. Its protein is CASSSGGRSTEAFF.

V and J are TRBV4-1 and TRBJ2-7; D ambiguous. Germline CDR1 MGHRA, CDR2 YSYEKL. CDR3 length equals 13 residues. V lost 0 bases and J lost 4, with 7 bases in between. CDR3 coding DNA: TGCGCCAGCAGCCAAGATCTCTTATACGAGCAGTACTTC. Its protein is CASSQDLLYEQYF.

The genes are TRBV2 and TRBJ2-3, with TRBD1 matching over 10 bases. Germline lookup yields CDR1 SNHLY and CDR2 FYNNEI. V dropped 8 bases and J dropped 6; count of bases not matched to a gene: 5. The CDR3 extends over 13 amino acids. CDR3 DNA: TGTGCCAGCCTAGGACAGGGGGGCGATACGCAGTATTTT. This translates into CASLGQGGDTQYF.

The chain carries TRBV11-2 and TRBJ1-2, with unresolved D. Trimming cost V 5 bases and J 8 bases, with 21 bases left between them. The CDR3 runs 15 residues. Germline values: CDR1 SGHAT, CDR2 FQNNGV. The CDR3 DNA reads TGTGCCAGCAGCCGGACGAATGGACCGTTGAAGGGCTACACCTTC. Translation: CASSRTNGPLKGYTF.